The 13 T cell receptor beta chains in this list originate from one sample, sequenced in a study of T cells in Graves' hyperthyroidism and ophthalmopathy. Amplified regions were TCR beta CDR3 sequences from RNA transcripts. When the TCR CDR3 underwent first-round RT-PCR, the HTBI primer set was used. TCRdb recomputed calls from the multiplex PCR reads with MiXCR, one row per CDR3 protein. This table holds roughly 500,000 distinct CDR3 sequences, around 42% found once. The sequenced material came from peripheral blood or thyroid tissue (not recorded which). These receptors were collected from an adult woman with Graves' disease, either hyperthyroidism or ophthalmopathy (not recorded which).

As for this clonotype: No conserved phenylalanine or tryptophan ends this CDR3, so it is likely a read error. The limits of the CDR3 on the DNA are not certain, so only TCRdb's listed CDR3 is given. The CDR3 spells CASSSGGQGSNY. The genes are TRBV7-9 and TRBJ1-1; TRBD1, the D gene given by the table, was not confirmed from the DNA. The germline CDR1 and CDR2 sequences are SEHNR and FQNEAQ (reference sequence). The CDR3 sequence runs 12 residues, both termini included.

This clonotype was detected ten times or more. This chain joins TRBV19 and TRBJ1-5, with no clear D. V was cut by 2 bases and J by 0 bases, with 5 bases left in between. CDR3 length: 14 amino acids. From germline, CDR1 is LNHDA and CDR2 SQIVND (reference sequence). Here the CDR3 reads CASSIYPSNQPQHF. In nucleotides, the CDR3 is TGTGCCAGTAGTATATATCCTAGCAATCAGCCCCAGCATTTT.

In regard to this clonotype: The germline gene is not matched at one end of the junction; a read error may be the cause. The V gene is TRBV20-1, the J gene TRBJ2-7; D might be TRBD2 (5 bases). This CDR3 contains 14 residues. Germline CDR1 DFQATT, CDR2 SNEGSKA (reference sequence). The CDR3 DNA reads as TGCAGTGCCAGAGCCGGGGAGAACGTCTACGAGCAGTACTTC. It translates to CSARAGENVYEQYF.

The chain employs TRBV5-1 and TRBJ2-7; 7 bases are shared with TRBD1. CDR3 size: 14 residues. Germline CDR1 reads SGHRS; CDR2 reads YFSETQ. Unmatched junction bases numbered 10, after V lost 2 bases and J lost 8 bases. This CDR3 reads CASSLGQDLPQQYF. In DNA form, the CDR3 reads TGCGCCAGCAGCTTAGGACAGGATCTACCCCAGCAGTACTTC.

The chain carries TRBV20-1 and TRBJ2-5; D unresolved. CDR1 is DFQATT and CDR2 is SNEGSKA in the germline V gene (reference sequence). This CDR3 is built from 14 residues. V was cut by 1 base and J by 5 bases, with 14 bases left in between. The chain's CDR3 is CSARVRQAVETQYF. As DNA, the CDR3 is TGCAGTGCTAGAGTTAGGCAGGCCGTGGAGACCCAGTACTTC.

The V call is TRBV5-4, the J call TRBJ2-5; 8 bases map to TRBD1. The junction had 5 bases not matched to a gene; V was cut back by 0 bases and J by 13 bases. The CDR3 contains 12 residues. Germline V gene lookup returns CDR1 SGHNT and CDR2 YYREEE (reference sequence). The CDR3 DNA reads as TGTGCCAGCAGCTTGGGACAGGGGAAGAGGTACTTC. It codes for CASSLGQGKRYF.

The V call is TRBV2, the J call TRBJ2-2, with 16 nucleotides matching TRBD2. Trimming at V came to 6 bases and at J to 6 bases, leaving 4 bases not matched to a gene. The CDR3 loop spans 16 amino acids. The germline V gene encodes CDR1 SNHLY and CDR2 FYNNEI. The CDR3 spells CASREGLAGGAGELFF. The CDR3 coding sequence is TGTGCCAGCAGGGAGGGACTAGCGGGAGGGGCCGGGGAGCTGTTTTTT.

This clonotype was recorded at least ten times. The gene calls are TRBV6-6 and TRBJ2-5; maybe TRBD2 (6 bases). Germline V gene sequence: CDR1 MNHNY, CDR2 SVGAGI (reference sequence). The ends were cut back, 7 bases at V and 7 bases at J, with 13 bases in the middle. There are 12 residues in the CDR3. Written as DNA, the CDR3 is TGTGCCAGCAATGGCGGGATCGGGACCCAGTACTTC. Encoded protein: CASNGGIGTQYF.

The V and J genes are TRBV6-6 and TRBJ2-7; no reliable D call. The CDR3 runs 13 residues. Trimming stripped 2 bases from V and 7 bases from J, with 12 bases between. Germline lookup yields CDR1 MNHNY and CDR2 SVGAGI (reference sequence). The CDR3 reads CASSYELIGEQYF. The DNA for the CDR3 is TGTGCCAGCAGTTACGAGTTGATTGGAGAGCAGTACTTC.

This clonotype was recorded many times. Written as DNA, the CDR3 is TGTGCCAGCAGGGGTCCTCGAAGCAGGGACACTTGGCAGTACTTC. It encodes CASRGPRSRDTWQYF. The gene calls are TRBV2 and TRBJ2-7; D is perhaps TRBD1 (6 bases). Germline V gene data show CDR1 as SNHLY and CDR2 as FYNNEI. The germline V and J ends were trimmed by 6 bases and 9 bases, with 24 bases remaining between them. This CDR3 has 15 residues.

The rearrangement uses TRBV29-1 and TRBJ1-1; the D gene is possibly TRBD1 (6 bases). Per the germline V gene, CDR1 is SQVTM and CDR2 is ANQGSEA. The CDR3 loop spans 13 amino acids. The ends were cut back, 7 bases at V and 4 bases at J, with 16 bases in the middle. The CDR3 sequence is CSGTGLAGTEAFF. DNA for the CDR3: TGCAGCGGAACAGGGCTAGCGGGCACTGAAGCTTTCTTT.

This clonotype has at least ten counts. The chain joins TRBV9 to TRBJ1-2; D call uncertain. The CDR3 runs to 14 residues. Trimming took 3 bases from V and 3 from J, leaving 12 bases between them. In germline, CDR1 is SGDLS, CDR2 YYNGEE. CDR3: CASSADFRDYGYTF. The CDR3 nucleotides are TGTGCCAGCAGCGCCGACTTTCGGGACTATGGCTACACCTTC.

This clonotype was seen ten or more times. The chain links TRBV19 to TRBJ2-6, with a weak D call TRBD2 (5 bases). V was cut by 0 bases and J by 0 bases, with 12 bases left in between. The CDR3 is 18 residues long. Germline-derived CDR1 and CDR2 are LNHDA and SQIVND (reference sequence). The CDR3 loop reads CASSIDGGSLSGANVLTF. The CDR3 region has the DNA TGTGCCAGTAGTATAGATGGAGGTTCCCTCTCTGGGGCCAACGTCCTGACTTTC.